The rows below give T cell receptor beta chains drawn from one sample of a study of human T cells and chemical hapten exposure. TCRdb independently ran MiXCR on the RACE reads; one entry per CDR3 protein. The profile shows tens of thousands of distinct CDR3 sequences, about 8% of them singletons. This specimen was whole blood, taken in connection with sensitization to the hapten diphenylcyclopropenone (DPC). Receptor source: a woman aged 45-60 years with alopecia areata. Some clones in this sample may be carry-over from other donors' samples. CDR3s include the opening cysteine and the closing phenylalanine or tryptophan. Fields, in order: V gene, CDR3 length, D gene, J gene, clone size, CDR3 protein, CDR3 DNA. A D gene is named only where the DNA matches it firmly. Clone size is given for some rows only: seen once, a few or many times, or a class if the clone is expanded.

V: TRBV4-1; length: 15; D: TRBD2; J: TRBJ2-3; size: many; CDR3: CASSQSGTSGGTQYF; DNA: TGCGCCAGCAGCCAATCCGGGACTAGCGGTGGTACGCAGTATTTT
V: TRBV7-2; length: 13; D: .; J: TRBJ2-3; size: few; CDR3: CASSLAGGDTQYF; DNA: TGTGCCAGCAGCTTAGCTGGGGGAGATACGCAGTATTTT
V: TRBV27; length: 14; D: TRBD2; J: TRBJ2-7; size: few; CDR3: CASSNLAGGYEQYF; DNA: TGTGCCAGCAGTAACCTAGCGGGCGGATACGAGCAGTACTTC
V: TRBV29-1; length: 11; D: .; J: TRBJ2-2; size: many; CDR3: CSGAITGELFF; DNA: TGCAGCGGCGCCATCACCGGGGAGCTGTTTTTT
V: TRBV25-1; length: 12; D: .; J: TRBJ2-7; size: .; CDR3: CASSTGEYEQYF; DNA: TGTGCCAGCAGTACAGGCGAGTACGAGCAGTACTTC
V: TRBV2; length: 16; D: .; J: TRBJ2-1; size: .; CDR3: CASSRRDKSSYNEQFF; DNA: TGTGCCAGCAGTAGACGGGACAAAAGCTCCTACAATGAGCAGTTCTTC
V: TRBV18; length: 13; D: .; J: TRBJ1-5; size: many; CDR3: CASSPGRGQPQHF; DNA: TGTGCCAGCTCACCCGGGAGGGGGCAGCCCCAGCATTTT
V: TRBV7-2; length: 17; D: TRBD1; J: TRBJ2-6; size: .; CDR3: CASSPPDRGRRSNVLTF; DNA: TGTGCCAGCAGCCCTCCGGACAGGGGGCGTAGATCCAACGTCCTGACTTTC
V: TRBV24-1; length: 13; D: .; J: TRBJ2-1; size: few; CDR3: CATSDPVLREQFF; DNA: TGTGCCACCAGTGATCCTGTGCTCCGTGAGCAGTTCTTC
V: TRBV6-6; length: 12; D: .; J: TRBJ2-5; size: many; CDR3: CASSAEQETQYF; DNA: TGTGCCAGCAGTGCGGAGCAAGAGACCCAGTACTTC
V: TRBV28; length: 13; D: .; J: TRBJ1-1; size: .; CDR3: CASSVLGGSEAFF; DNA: TGTGCCAGCAGTGTACTGGGGGGTTCTGAAGCTTTCTTT
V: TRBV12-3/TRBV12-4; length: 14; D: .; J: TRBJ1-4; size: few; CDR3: CASSLAQGGEKLFF; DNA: TGTGCCAGCAGTTTAGCGCAGGGCGGTGAAAAACTGTTTTTT
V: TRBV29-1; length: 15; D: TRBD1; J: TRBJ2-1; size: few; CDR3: CSVRARGQFHNEQFF; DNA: TGCAGCGTACGTGCGAGGGGACAGTTTCACAATGAGCAGTTCTTC
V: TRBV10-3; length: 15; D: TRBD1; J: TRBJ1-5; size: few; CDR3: CAISDSGTGDQPQHF; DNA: TGTGCCATCAGTGACTCCGGGACAGGGGATCAGCCCCAGCATTTT
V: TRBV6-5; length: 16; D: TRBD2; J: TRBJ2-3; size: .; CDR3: CASSPGAGGPGDTQYF; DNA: TGTGCCAGCAGTCCCGGAGCGGGGGGGCCTGGAGATACGCAGTATTTT
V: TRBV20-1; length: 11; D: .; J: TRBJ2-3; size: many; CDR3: CSASAKETQYF; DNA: TGCAGTGCTAGTGCCAAAGAAACGCAGTATTTT
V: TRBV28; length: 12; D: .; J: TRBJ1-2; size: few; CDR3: CASSPYPKGYTF; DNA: TGTGCCAGCAGTCCCTATCCGAAGGGCTACACCTTC
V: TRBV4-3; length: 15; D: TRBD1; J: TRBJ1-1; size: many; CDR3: CASSQERGPDTEAFF; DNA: TGCGCCAGCAGCCAAGAAAGGGGGCCAGACACTGAAGCTTTCTTT
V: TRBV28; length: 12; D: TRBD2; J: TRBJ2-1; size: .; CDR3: CASSLGGRGQFF; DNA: TGTGCCAGCAGTTTAGGAGGGAGGGGACAGTTCTTC
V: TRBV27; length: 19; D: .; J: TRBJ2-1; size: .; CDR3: CASSLSLGSLLVTDNEQFF; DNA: TGTGCCAGCAGTTTATCCCTCGGGTCGCTACTAGTAACCGACAATGAGCAGTTCTTC
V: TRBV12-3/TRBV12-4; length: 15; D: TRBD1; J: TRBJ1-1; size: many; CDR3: CASSLSDRAWTEAFF; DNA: TGTGCCAGCAGTTTATCAGACAGGGCGTGGACTGAAGCTTTCTTT
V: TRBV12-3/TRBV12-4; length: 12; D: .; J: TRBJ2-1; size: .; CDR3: CASRPLTGAQFF; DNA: TGTGCCAGCAGGCCCTTGACGGGAGCGCAGTTCTTC
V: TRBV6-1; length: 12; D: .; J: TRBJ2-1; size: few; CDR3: CASAEVGAGQFF; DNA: TGTGCCAGCGCTGAAGTGGGAGCGGGGCAGTTCTTC
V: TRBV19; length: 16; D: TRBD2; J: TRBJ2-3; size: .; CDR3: CASSQTPRGSTDTQYF; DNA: TGTGCCAGTAGTCAGACGCCGCGGGGGAGCACAGATACGCAGTATTTT
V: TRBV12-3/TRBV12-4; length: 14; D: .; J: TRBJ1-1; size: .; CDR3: CASSFSRMNTEAFF; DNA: TGTGCCAGCAGTTTCTCCAGGATGAACACTGAAGCTTTCTTT
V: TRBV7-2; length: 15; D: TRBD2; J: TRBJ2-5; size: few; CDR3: CASSPSSGLQETQYF; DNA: TGTGCCAGCAGCCCGTCTAGCGGTCTCCAAGAGACCCAGTACTTC
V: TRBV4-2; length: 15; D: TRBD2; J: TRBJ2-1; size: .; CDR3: CASSQATGGYNEQFF; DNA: TGTGCCAGCAGCCAAGCAACGGGGGGTTACAATGAGCAGTTCTTC
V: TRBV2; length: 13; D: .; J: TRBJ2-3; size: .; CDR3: CASSVRGGDTQYF; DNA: TGTGCCAGCAGTGTTAGGGGGGGAGATACGCAGTATTTT
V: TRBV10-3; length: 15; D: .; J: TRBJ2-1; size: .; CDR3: CAISRRQVNDNEQFF; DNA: TGTGCCATCAGTAGGAGACAGGTAAACGACAATGAGCAGTTCTTC